These 17 T cell receptor beta chains originate from one sample sequenced in a study of Graves' ophthalmopathy and Graves' hyperthyroidism. Using RNA transcripts, the TCR beta CDR3 regions were amplified. Scientists carried out first-round RT-PCR using HTBI primers and then a second-round multiplex PCR. TCRdb fed the multiplex PCR reads into MiXCR, producing one record per CDR3 protein. The table lists about 640,000 distinct CDR3 sequences, approximately 39% of them singletons. The material sequenced was peripheral blood. These TCRs come from an adult man with Graves' ophthalmopathy.

This clonotype was seen ten or more times. V and J are TRBV29-1 and TRBJ2-2, with D hard to call. CDR3 size: 14 residues. Trimming cost V 2 bases and J 3 bases, with 10 bases left between them. Germline values: CDR1 SQVTM, CDR2 ANQGSEA. The chain's CDR3 is CSVEIQIHTGELFF. In DNA form, the CDR3 reads TGCAGCGTTGAAATACAGATTCACACCGGGGAGCTGTTTTTT.

This clonotype showed up just a few times. The chain employs TRBV25-1 and TRBJ1-5; 12 bases align to TRBD1. CDR3 size: 21 residues. Germline-derived CDR1 and CDR2 are MGHDK and SYGVNS. With V trimmed by 5 bases and J by 0 bases, 17 bases remained unmatched. Written as DNA, the CDR3 is TGTGCCAGCAGTTTACGGCTATCCGGGACAGGGGGCGCGGGTAGCAATCAGCCCCAGCATTTT. Translated: CASSLRLSGTGGAGSNQPQHF.

This sequence joins TRBV7-9 and TRBJ1-1; D gene unclear. Germline loops: CDR1 SEHNR, CDR2 FQNEAQ (reference sequence). This CDR3 spans 15 amino acids. With 3 bases removed from V and 1 base from J, the gap between germline ends came to 12 bases. The chain's CDR3 is CASSFRAGGNTEAFF. DNA for the CDR3: TGTGCCAGCAGCTTCCGAGCGGGAGGGAACACTGAAGCTTTCTTT.

The J gene is TRBJ2-5, the V gene TRBV20-1; tentatively, D is TRBD2 (7 bases). CDR3 length equals 13 residues. Trimming cost V 0 bases and J 10 bases, with 15 bases left between them. Germline CDR1 reads DFQATT; CDR2 reads SNEGSKA (reference sequence). CDR3 DNA: TGCAGTGCTAGAGATCGGGGGGCGACGTTCCAGTACTTC. As protein: CSARDRGATFQYF.

Comments on this clonotype: One end of the junction does not line up with germline, which may come from a read error. The chain links TRBV20-1 to TRBJ2-6, with TRBD1 identical over 10 bases. Per the germline V gene, CDR1 is DFQATT and CDR2 is SNEGSKA (reference sequence). This CDR3 has 14 amino acids. CDR3 sequence (DNA): TGCAGTGCTAGAGACGGGACAGGGGACAACGTCCTGACTTTC. This gives the protein CSARDGTGDNVLTF.

Ten or more counts support this clonotype. The V call is TRBV7-9, the J call TRBJ1-1; D not certain. V shed 5 bases and J shed 0 bases, with 13 bases lying between them. Germline V CDR1 and CDR2: SEHNR, FQNEAQ (reference sequence). This CDR3 spans 15 amino acids. CDR3 bases: TGTGCCAGCAGCCTCTCGAGGCAGATGAACACTGAAGCTTTCTTT. This translates into CASSLSRQMNTEAFF.

The chain combines TRBV6-6 with TRBJ1-1; D is unresolved. The CDR3 extends over 16 amino acids. Trimming left V 0 bases short and J 0 bases short, with 11 bases between. The V gene's germline CDR1 is MNHNY and CDR2 SVGAGI (reference sequence). CDR3 nucleotide sequence: TGTGCCAGCAGTTACTCGAAACAGACCATGAACACTGAAGCTTTCTTT. Its translation is CASSYSKQTMNTEAFF.

The CDR3 bases are TGCAGCTTGGGACCGTCGGATGAAAAACTGTTTTTT. Encoded protein: CSLGPSDEKLFF. The rearrangement uses TRBV29-1 and TRBJ1-4; possible D gene TRBD1, 5 bases. The CDR3 totals 12 residues. Germline V gene lookup returns CDR1 SQVTM and CDR2 ANQGSEA. V lost 8 bases, J lost 6 bases, and 13 bases lay in between.

V is TRBV20-1 and J is TRBJ1-4, with 7 bases lining up with TRBD1. J was trimmed by 7 bases and V by 3 bases; bases with no gene match: 8. Germline V gene sequence: CDR1 DFQATT, CDR2 SNEGSKA (reference sequence). The CDR3 is 14 amino acids. The CDR3 region is CSASPGGGTEKLFF. In DNA, the CDR3 is TGCAGTGCTAGCCCAGGGGGGGGCACTGAAAAACTGTTTTTT.

Only a few counts were recorded for this clonotype. The V call is TRBV5-1, the J call TRBJ2-7; tentative D call: TRBD1 (6 bases). From germline, CDR1 is SGHRS and CDR2 YFSETQ. The V gene lost 4 bases and the J gene lost 3 bases, with 14 bases spanning the gap. CDR3 size: 14 residues. The CDR3 coding sequence is TGCGCCAGCAGCGATTCTGGGACAAACTACGAGCAGTACTTC. Translating gives CASSDSGTNYEQYF. The full variable domain, in which reference TRBV5-1 and TRBJ2-7 provide the parts outside the CDR3, is KAGVTQTPRYLIKTRGQQVTLSCSPISGHRSVSWYQQTPGQGLQFLFEYFSETQRNKGNFPGRFSGRQFSNSRSEMNVSTLELGDSALYLCASSDSGTNYEQYFGPGTRLTVT.

The rearrangement links TRBV20-1 to TRBJ2-7, with TRBD2 identical over 7 bases. Trimming cost V 7 bases and J 1 base; bases outside gene matches: 7. This CDR3 has 13 residues. Germline CDR1 is DFQATT and CDR2 is SNEGSKA (reference sequence). CDR3 DNA: TGCAGTGTGGGTGACGGGAGGTCCTACGAGCAGTACTTC. This encodes CSVGDGRSYEQYF.

This clonotype was found many times. V gene TRBV29-1 combines with J gene TRBJ1-1; the D gene is possibly TRBD1 (6 bases). CDR1 and CDR2 from the germline V gene are SQVTM and ANQGSEA. V lost 5 bases and J lost 4, with 11 bases in between. The CDR3 has 12 amino acids. The CDR3 DNA sequence: TGCAGCGTTCTGGGGGCTGCCACTGAAGCTTTCTTT. Translating it yields CSVLGAATEAFF.

A remark on this clonotype: The junction does not match germline at one end; this may be a read error. The V gene is TRBV5-1, the J gene TRBJ2-7; 7 bases align to TRBD2. CDR1 SGHRS and CDR2 YFSETQ come from the germline V gene. The CDR3 is made up of 14 amino acids. This chain's CDR3 is CASSLAGGTYEQHF. CDR3 sequence (DNA): TGCGCCAGCAGCTTGGCGGGAGGCACCTACGAGCAGCACTTC.

The chain uses TRBV4-1 and TRBJ1-4, with 8 bases aligning to TRBD1. The V gene's germline CDR1 is MGHRA and CDR2 YSYEKL. This CDR3 is built from 16 residues. Losses at the gene ends were 0 bases for V and 5 bases for J; bases not matched to a gene: 5. CDR3 DNA sequence: TGCGCCAGCAGCCAAGACCCCGGGACAGGAAATGAAAAACTGTTTTTT. Residues: CASSQDPGTGNEKLFF.

This clonotype was counted many times. The V gene is TRBV20-1, the J gene TRBJ2-5, with no clear D. The V end was cut by 5 bases, the J end by 5 bases, with 18 bases between. This CDR3 has 14 residues. Germline V CDR1 and CDR2: DFQATT, SNEGSKA (reference sequence). The CDR3 DNA reads as TGCAGTGCTTACTCATCTGGGGTGGGGGAGACCCAGTACTTC. Its protein product is CSAYSSGVGETQYF.

The table lists this clonotype with many counts. The V call is TRBV20-1, the J call TRBJ2-5; TRBD1 or TRBD2 may be the D gene (5 bases each). The CDR3 is made up of 12 amino acids. From germline, CDR1 is DFQATT and CDR2 SNEGSKA (reference sequence). V was pared by 6 bases and J by 5 bases, with 13 bases between. Written as DNA, the CDR3 is TGCAGTGCAAACGGGGCCGGGGAGACCCAGTACTTC. This sequence encodes CSANGAGETQYF.

The sample holds many counts of this clonotype. The chain couples TRBV4-1 to TRBJ2-5, with D perhaps matching TRBD1 (6 bases). Germline values: CDR1 MGHRA, CDR2 YSYEKL. With 1 base removed from V and 5 bases from J, the gap between germline ends came to 14 bases. CDR3 length: 15 residues. The CDR3 sequence: CASSQGTGSGETQYF. CDR3 in DNA: TGCGCCAGCAGCCAAGGAACAGGGTCGGGCGAGACCCAGTACTTC.